The entry below gives a single T cell receptor (beta chain) sequence along with its context. This clone was seen a few times. The clone's antigen remains unknown. Base qualities are not provided; no much larger clone lies one nucleotide away. The sample comes from a study of immune characteristics of hereditary and idiopathic chronic pancreatitis. Turning to the overall study: Local pancreatic immune cells and TCRbeta repertoires were profiled in hereditary and idiopathic chronic pancreatitis and were compared with control organ donor pancreases. TCRbeta sequencing was performed on a few control pancreases, under 10 hereditary chronic pancreatitis pancreases and about six idiopathic chronic pancreatitis pancreases. The gDNA-based approach was chosen because it involved minimal in vitro experimental manipulation of pancreas-infiltrating T cells.

Libraries were constructed by the immunoSEQ multiplex PCR assay. The TCRbeta CDR3 region and neighboring sequences were amplified from pancreatic genomic DNA and then sequenced. The authors processed their data as follows. Repertoire diversity was measured as a mean normalized Shannon-Wiener index, alongside productive clonality and productive rearrangement counts. The nonparametric Mann-Whitney U test was used to compare repertoire metrics between the control and chronic pancreatitis groups. Shared clonotypes were defined as CDR3beta sequences with identical amino acid composition and length across subjects. Not all clones reach the TCRdb copy of this immuneACCESS table, which keeps in-frame sequences only. Checked studies attribute under half of the gap to unresolved V genes and leave the rest unexplained. V and J calls and clone size are copied from that table; D and trimming were computed from the DNA. The sample yields about 14,000 clones; 73% were counted once. The ten largest clonotypes hold 12% to 15% of the sample.

Chronic pancreatitis pancreas tissue was obtained from patients undergoing total pancreatectomy with islet autotransplantation (TPIAT). Included chronic pancreatitis patients had no known history of diabetes. Genomic DNA was extracted directly from bulk pancreas tissue, without T cell sorting, for TCRbeta sequencing. Pancreas tissues from patients and organ donors were collected consecutively at two US centers. Broader findings and caveats from the paper: The study did not include chronic pancreatitis caused by alcohol use. Hereditary and idiopathic chronic pancreatitis differed in Vbeta-Jbeta gene family usage, including TRBV10, TRBV19, TRBV23 and TRBV5. Significantly increased TCRbeta repertoire diversity and reduced clonality were observed in both chronic pancreatitis groups relative to controls. Among some 14 chronic pancreatitis patients, a positive correlation was found between numbers of productive TCR rearrangements and disease severity scores. Patient tissue was available only at the time of TPIAT, so disease duration differences may have influenced immune findings.

The CDR3 holds 14 amino acids from the cysteine to the phenylalanine. Solely the CDR3 DNA is kept, with 42 bases framed from the first base. CDR1 and CDR2, looked up from the germline V gene (reference sequence), are LGHDT and YNNKEL. After removal of 5 bases from V and 11 bases from J, the junction retains 9 bases not matched to a gene. The sequence was obtained from a human donor with chronic pancreatitis. The V gene is TRBV3-1 (or the pseudogene TRBV3-2) and the J gene is TRBJ1-6, and TRBD1 aligns with 7 junction nucleotides. Sequenced: pancreas tissue with hereditary chronic pancreatitis. CDR3 reads: CASSSNKGAAPLHF. The DNA is TGTGCCAGCAGCTCTAACAAGGGGGCGGCACCCCTCCACTTT.